This T cell receptor beta chain was identified during a study of T cell responses to AZD1222 COVID-19 vaccine. J was trimmed by 4 bases and V by 1 base; bases with no gene match: 2. The CDR3 runs 14 residues. Germline V lookup: CDR1 SGHNT, CDR2 YYREEE (reference sequence). TCRdb's table, derived via immunoSEQ multiplex PCR, lists solely in-frame clones and lacks some. The sample carries roughly 120,000 clones, more than 80% recorded once. The V gene is TRBV5-4, the J gene TRBJ1-3; 7 nucleotides match TRBD1. Sample: peripheral blood, taken on day 0 of AZD1222 vaccination. The TCR sequence derives from an adult in good health. The CDR3 nucleotides are TGTGCCAGCAGCTTGCAGGGGGGAGGAAACACCATATATTTT. Translating it yields CASSLQGGGNTIYF.